The T cell receptor (beta chain) described here comes from a study of T cells in Graves' hyperthyroidism and ophthalmopathy. Study observations and caveats: In blood, most of the thyroid clonotypes expanded above 0.001 were also present.

The CDR3 regions of TCR beta were amplified from RNA transcripts. During a first-round RT-PCR of the TCR CDR3, the HTBI primer set was used. TCRdb reprocessed the multiplex PCR reads with MiXCR, giving one entry per CDR3 protein. The sample shows fewer than 250,000 distinct CDR3 sequences, around 26% of them seen only once. PBMCs came from 10 ml fresh peripheral blood. A word on this clonotype: The antigen is undetermined.

Sequencing was done on a sample of blood. The receptor's source is a middle-aged woman with Graves' ophthalmopathy.

The CDR3 loop reads CASSVRTSGGSQTQYF. The CDR3 DNA follows: TGTGCCAGCAGCGTCAGGACTAGCGGGGGGTCCCAGACCCAGTACTTC. The chain carries TRBV7-9 and TRBJ2-5; TRBD2 matches 14 bases. After removal of 5 bases from V and 6 bases from J, the junction contained 8 bases not matched to a gene. CDR1 SEHNR and CDR2 FQNEAQ come from the germline V gene (reference sequence). The CDR3 runs to 16 residues.